This passage covers 8 T cell receptor beta chains from one sample sequenced in a study of identical twins. TCRdb recomputed calls from the 5' RACE reads with MiXCR, one row per CDR3 protein. The table lists around 690,000 distinct CDR3 sequences, approximately 22% of them singletons. The sample also formed part of further work on T cells expressing NK-cell markers.

The source material was PBMCs. All receptors derive from a woman younger than 30 in good health.

The sample holds a few counts of this clonotype. The chain has TRBV7-2 and TRBJ1-1, with D possibly matching TRBD1 (6 bases). From germline, CDR1 is SGHTA and CDR2 FQGNSA. The length of the CDR3 is 15 residues. V was clipped by 1 base and J by 5 bases, with 14 bases between them. For the CDR3, the DNA is TGTGCCAGCAGCTTAGTGGGGGGCGCAGGTACTGAAGCTTTCTTT. Translated, it gives CASSLVGGAGTEAFF.

The chain's CDR3 is CASSQDPPGIQYF. As DNA, the CDR3 is TGTGCCAGCAGCCAAGATCCACCGGGGATTCAGTACTTC. The V call is TRBV3-1, the J call TRBJ2-4, with a weak D call TRBD2 (5 bases). Trimming pared 0 bases from V and 10 bases from J, leaving 10 bases between. The CDR3 loop spans 13 amino acids. Germline values: CDR1 LGHDT, CDR2 YNNKEL (reference sequence).

J is TRBJ2-1 and V is TRBV7-9, with a possible D match to TRBD1 (6 bases). Trimming left V 2 bases short and J 7 bases short, with 15 bases between. Looked up from germline, CDR1 is SEHNR and CDR2 is FQNEAQ (reference sequence). The CDR3 has 15 amino acids. DNA of the CDR3: TGTGCCAGCAGCTTATTAAAGCTTAGGGGGAATGAGCAGTTCTTC. Its protein is CASSLLKLRGNEQFF.

This clonotype was recorded a few times. V is TRBV20-1 and J is TRBJ2-7; TRBD1 agrees at 8 bases. The CDR3 contains 15 residues. Germline lookup yields CDR1 DFQATT and CDR2 SNEGSKA (reference sequence). Germline trimming cut 2 bases from V and 2 bases from J; bases unmatched to any gene: 8. The CDR3 nucleotides read TGCAGTGCTAGACGTTCAGGGGGCGAAGCCTACGAGCAGTACTTC. Its translation: CSARRSGGEAYEQYF.

The chain joins TRBV5-1 to TRBJ2-5, with 7 bases lining up with TRBD1. The CDR3 is made up of 16 amino acids. The ends lost 2 bases at V and 4 bases at J; junction bases unmatched: 11. Per germline, CDR1 SGHRS and CDR2 YFSETQ. The CDR3 DNA is TGCGCCAGCAGCTTAGGAGACAGGGCTTTACGAGAGACCCAGTACTTC. It is translated as CASSLGDRALRETQYF.

In its sample, this clonotype was seen many times. V and J are TRBV29-1 and TRBJ1-1; no definite D call. From germline, CDR1 is SQVTM and CDR2 ANQGSEA. Trimming removed 5 bases at V and 0 bases at J, with 4 bases between. CDR3 length: 11 residues. The CDR3 region has the DNA TGCAGCGTTCGGGTGAACACTGAAGCTTTCTTT. It codes for CSVRVNTEAFF.

This clonotype has a handful of counts. CDR3 in DNA: TGCGCCAGCAGCCGGGGACAGGGAGAAGAGACCCAGTACTTC. It specifies CASSRGQGEETQYF. V is TRBV5-1 and J is TRBJ2-5; 9 positions agree with TRBD1. V lost 4 bases to trimming and J lost 3 bases; unmatched junction nucleotides: 4. The CDR3 is 14 residues long. The germline gives CDR1 SGHRS, CDR2 YFSETQ.

This clonotype was seen a handful of times. The chain uses TRBV29-1 and TRBJ2-6; D not certain. V lost 6 bases and J 1 base, leaving 10 bases between the germline ends. Germline V gene data show CDR1 as SQVTM and CDR2 as ANQGSEA. The CDR3 is 14 residues long. The CDR3 protein is CSVRTSSGANVLTF. As DNA, the CDR3 is TGCAGCGTCCGAACGAGTTCTGGGGCCAACGTCCTGACTTTC. Full variable domain (outside the CDR3, taken from reference TRBV29-1 and TRBJ2-6): SAVISQKPSRDICQRGTSLTIQCQVDSQVTMMFWYRQQPGQSLTLIATANQGSEATYESGFVIDKFPISRPNLTFSTLTVSNMSPEDSSIYLCSVRTSSGANVLTFGAGSRLTVL.